One sample yielded the 23 T cell receptor beta chains listed below, sequenced in a study of T-cell memory formation after mild COVID-19. Via MiXCR, TCRdb re-called the 5' RACE reads, giving one row per CDR3 protein. The sample lists roughly 100,000 distinct CDR3 sequences; 9.5% to 15% were seen once. Sequencing input: PBMCs or a T cell subset sorted from them (not recorded which). The receptors were gathered from an adult woman who had mild COVID-19 (a few samples of this study predate the infection). Cell type and time point are not known.

The genes are TRBV19 and TRBJ2-5, with 7 nucleotides matching TRBD1. Unmatched junction bases numbered 14, after V lost 6 bases and J lost 4 bases. The CDR3 extends over 16 amino acids. From germline, CDR1 is LNHDA and CDR2 SQIVND (reference sequence). For the CDR3, the DNA is TGTGCCAGTAGGCTTACCCCAGGGGGACACAGAGAGACCCAGTACTTC. This gives the protein CASRLTPGGHRETQYF.

The gene calls are TRBV24-1 and TRBJ2-1; TRBD2 matches 14 bases. The CDR3 has 17 amino acids. After removal of 0 bases from V and 5 bases from J, the junction contained 2 bases not matched to a gene. Germline lookup yields CDR1 KGHDR and CDR2 SFDVKD. The CDR3 region has the DNA TGTGCCACCAGTGATTTGAGGACTAGCGGGGGGCACAATGAGCAGTTCTTC. Its translation is CATSDLRTSGGHNEQFF.

This clonotype was found many times. The chain has TRBV4-1 and TRBJ2-5, with 12 bases identical to TRBD2. Germline V lookup: CDR1 MGHRA, CDR2 YSYEKL. The V segment lost 4 bases and the J segment 5 bases; nucleotides outside the gene matches: 5. CDR3 length: 15 residues. The CDR3: CASSPLAGGPETQYF. The CDR3, as DNA: TGCGCCAGCAGCCCCCTAGCGGGGGGGCCGGAGACCCAGTACTTC.

In its sample, this clonotype was seen many times. The CDR3 bases are TGTGCTACTAGCGGAGGTCCCCCAGATACGCAGTATTTT. Translation gives CATSGGPPDTQYF. This chain joins TRBV7-9 and TRBJ2-3; TRBD2 matches at 8 bases. The CDR3 is 13 amino acids. Germline V lookup: CDR1 SEHNR, CDR2 FQNEAQ (reference sequence).

Regarding this clonotype: A much larger clone is a single base away; this may be a read error. J is TRBJ2-3 and V is TRBV7-9; 7 bases are shared with TRBD2. The length of the CDR3 is 16 residues. CDR1 and CDR2 from the germline V gene are SEHNR and FQNEAQ (reference sequence). CDR3 protein: CDSSIPRDYLTDTQYF. In DNA, the CDR3 is TGTGACAGCAGCATACCTCGGGACTACCTCACAGATACGCAGTATTTT.

The chain recombines TRBV29-1 with TRBJ2-1; 7 bases are a match to TRBD2. The CDR3 spans 13 residues. Germline loops: CDR1 SQVTM, CDR2 ANQGSEA. V shed 5 bases and J 5 bases; nucleotides not matched to a gene: 6. In nucleotides, the CDR3 is TGCAGCGTTTCTTGGGGGGGGGACAATGAGCAGTTCTTC. Translating it yields CSVSWGGDNEQFF.

This clonotype was picked up a small number of times. J is TRBJ2-1 and V is TRBV2; tentative D call: TRBD1 (5 bases). CDR3 length equals 13 residues. The germline V gene has CDR1 SNHLY and CDR2 FYNNEI. Trimming stripped 6 bases from V and 4 bases from J, with 10 bases between. This CDR3 is CASSGPGYNEQFF. The CDR3 DNA follows: TGTGCCAGCAGCGGTCCAGGGTACAATGAGCAGTTCTTC.

This clonotype occurred a few times. The V call is TRBV12-3 or TRBV12-4, the J call TRBJ1-5; the match to TRBD1 covers 12 bases. The V segment lost 0 bases and the J segment 5 bases; nucleotides outside the gene matches: 11. The CDR3 has 19 residues. The CDR3 sequence: CASSLARTIGTGGDQPQHF. CDR3 sequence (DNA): TGTGCCAGCAGTTTAGCGCGGACAATTGGGACAGGGGGCGATCAGCCCCAGCATTTT.

This clonotype occurred a few times. J is TRBJ2-7 and V is TRBV19, with 7 bases lining up with TRBD1. This CDR3 has 14 amino acids. Germline V gene data show CDR1 as LNHDA and CDR2 as SQIVND (reference sequence). After removal of 6 bases from V and 7 bases from J, the junction contained 12 bases not matched to a gene. CDR3 nucleotide sequence: TGTGCCAGTAGCCCAGGACAGGTACCAACGGAGCAGTACTTC. As protein: CASSPGQVPTEQYF.

The rearrangement joins TRBV5-1 to TRBJ2-1; 8 bases line up with TRBD1. Germline loops: CDR1 SGHRS, CDR2 YFSETQ. This CDR3 region has 15 residues. The J segment lost 1 base and the V segment lost 3 bases, leaving 3 bases of the junction unmatched. The CDR3 protein is CASSSGTGSYNEQFF. The CDR3 DNA reads as TGCGCCAGCAGCTCCGGGACAGGATCCTACAATGAGCAGTTCTTC.

The chain joins TRBV7-9 to TRBJ2-7, with TRBD2 matching 11 bases. CDR1 SEHNR and CDR2 FQNEAQ come from the germline V gene (reference sequence). This CDR3 has 17 residues. J gave up 0 bases and V 1 base, and 5 bases lay outside the gene matches. The CDR3 DNA reads as TGTGCCAGCAGCTTAGGACTAGCGGGAAAGAGCTCCTACGAGCAGTACTTC. Its translation: CASSLGLAGKSSYEQYF. Drawing the rest from reference TRBV7-9 and TRBJ2-7, the complete variable domain is DTGVSQNPRHKITKRGQNVTFRCDPISEHNRLYWYRQTLGQGPEFLTYFQNEAQLEKSRLLSDRFSAERPKGSFSTLEIQRTEQGDSAMYLCASSLGLAGKSSYEQYFGPGTRLTVT.

The sample holds many counts of this clonotype. The chain combines TRBV7-9 with TRBJ2-3; D uncertain. Between the trimmed V and J ends, which lost 2 bases and 2 bases, there was a span of 8 bases. Germline V gene lookup returns CDR1 SEHNR and CDR2 FQNEAQ (reference sequence). This CDR3 region has 14 residues. The CDR3: CASSLTSHTDTQYF. The DNA of the CDR3 is TGTGCCAGCAGCTTAACATCCCACACAGATACGCAGTATTTT.

This chain links TRBV9 with TRBJ1-1; 8 nucleotides agree with TRBD1. The CDR3 extends over 14 amino acids. V was clipped by 2 bases and J by 5 bases; unmatched bases: 5. Per germline, CDR1 SGDLS and CDR2 YYNGEE. The CDR3 region has the DNA TGTGCCAGCAGCGTGACAGGGGAGTGGACTGAAGCTTTCTTT. As protein: CASSVTGEWTEAFF.

The chain recombines TRBV7-9 with TRBJ1-4, with 8 bases that match TRBD1. This CDR3 comprises 16 residues. Germline V gene lookup returns CDR1 SEHNR and CDR2 FQNEAQ (reference sequence). V trimming: 4 bases; J trimming: 5 bases; junction bases outside the gene matches: 9. CDR3 DNA: TGTGCCAGCAGCTCTGGGAAGGACAGGGACAATGAAAAACTGTTTTTT. Translating it yields CASSSGKDRDNEKLFF. Looking up the rest from reference TRBV7-9 and TRBJ1-4 gives the full variable domain: DTGVSQNPRHKITKRGQNVTFRCDPISEHNRLYWYRQTLGQGPEFLTYFQNEAQLEKSRLLSDRFSAERPKGSFSTLEIQRTEQGDSAMYLCASSSGKDRDNEKLFFGSGTQLSVL.

This clonotype was seen more than once but under ten times. The chain links TRBV5-5 to TRBJ1-2, with no clear D. The germline gives CDR1 SGHKS, CDR2 YYEKEE (reference sequence). The CDR3 is made up of 14 amino acids. The ends were cut back, 3 bases at V and 4 bases at J, with 13 bases in the middle. The CDR3 here is CASSYPIGSYGYTF. Here the CDR3 DNA reads TGTGCCAGCAGCTACCCTATAGGCTCCTATGGCTACACCTTC. Using reference TRBV5-5 and TRBJ1-2 for the parts outside the CDR3, the full variable domain is DAGVTQSPTHLIKTRGQQVTLRCSPISGHKSVSWYQQVLGQGPQFIFQYYEKEERGRGNFPDRFSARQFPNYSSELNVNALLLGDSALYLCASSYPIGSYGYTFGSGTRLTVV.

The chain joins TRBV4-2 to TRBJ2-7; 15 positions match TRBD2. The germline V gene has CDR1 LGHNA and CDR2 YNFKEQ. J was trimmed by 0 bases and V by 3 bases; bases with no gene match: 9. The CDR3 loop spans 19 amino acids. In nucleotides, the CDR3 is TGTGCCAGCAGCCAGGCCGGGACTAGCGGGGGGCCCTACTCCTACGAGCAGTACTTC. Encoded protein: CASSQAGTSGGPYSYEQYF.

The chain combines TRBV7-9 with TRBJ2-1; 15 positions agree with TRBD2. With V trimmed by 6 bases and J by 0 bases, 9 bases remained unmatched. The germline CDR1 and CDR2 sequences are SEHNR and FQNEAQ (reference sequence). The CDR3 sequence is 19 residues long. DNA for the CDR3: TGTGCCAGCAGGAGCGGGACTAGCGGGAGGAAGAGCTCCTACAATGAGCAGTTCTTC. It codes for CASRSGTSGRKSSYNEQFF.

The J gene is TRBJ2-3, the V gene TRBV7-8; 7 nucleotides align to TRBD1. V shed 6 bases and J 0 bases; nucleotides not matched to a gene: 6. The CDR3 is made up of 15 amino acids. Germline-derived CDR1 and CDR2 are SGHVS and FQNEAQ. Here the CDR3 DNA reads TGTGCCAGCAGACAAACGGGACAGAGCACAGATACGCAGTATTTT. Translated: CASRQTGQSTDTQYF.

This clonotype was observed a few times. The chain combines TRBV5-5 with TRBJ2-7, with 7 bases that match TRBD1. V shed 4 bases, J shed 0 bases, and the junction held 10 bases outside the gene matches. CDR3 size: 16 residues. The germline V gene encodes CDR1 SGHKS and CDR2 YYEKEE (reference sequence). CDR3 in amino acids: CASSTDDRESSYEQYF. The CDR3 region has the DNA TGTGCCAGCAGCACCGACGACAGGGAAAGCTCCTACGAGCAGTACTTC.

The rearrangement links TRBV7-9 to TRBJ2-7; D tentatively fits TRBD1 or TRBD2 (6 bases each). Germline CDR1 SEHNR, CDR2 FQNEAQ (reference sequence). CDR3 size: 14 residues. The ends were cut back, 5 bases at V and 7 bases at J, with 18 bases in the middle. In nucleotides, the CDR3 is TGTGCCAGCAGCCCGCCGGGGGTCAGGGGTGAGCAGTACTTC. Translating it yields CASSPPGVRGEQYF.

The chain is built from TRBV7-9 and TRBJ1-2; D is unclear. Per the germline V gene, CDR1 is SEHNR and CDR2 is FQNEAQ (reference sequence). V gave up 4 bases and J gave up 4 bases, with 13 bases separating them. The CDR3 totals 14 residues. The CDR3 spells CASSSTGISYGYTF. Written as DNA, the CDR3 is TGTGCCAGCAGCTCAACCGGGATCTCCTATGGCTACACCTTC. The variable domain in full, with the rest retrieved from reference TRBV7-9 and TRBJ1-2, is DTGVSQNPRHKITKRGQNVTFRCDPISEHNRLYWYRQTLGQGPEFLTYFQNEAQLEKSRLLSDRFSAERPKGSFSTLEIQRTEQGDSAMYLCASSSTGISYGYTFGSGTRLTVV.

A few counts support this clonotype. The V gene is TRBV7-9, the J gene TRBJ2-1; 7 nucleotides line up with TRBD1. The CDR3 contains 16 residues. Germline V gives CDR1 SEHNR, CDR2 FQNEAQ (reference sequence). The V and J ends lost 5 bases and 2 bases, in that order; junction bases with no gene match: 9. The CDR3 sequence is CASSPRTGNAYNEQFF. The CDR3 DNA is TGTGCCAGCAGCCCCCGGACAGGTAACGCCTACAATGAGCAGTTCTTC.

V usage is TRBV9 and J usage is TRBJ2-3; TRBD2 agrees at 11 bases. The germline V gene has CDR1 SGDLS and CDR2 YYNGEE. Trimming took 3 bases from V and 1 from J; bases not matched to a gene: 4. This CDR3 has 16 residues. CDR3 region: CASSGLAGWGTDTQYF. The CDR3 DNA follows: TGTGCCAGCAGCGGACTAGCGGGGTGGGGCACAGATACGCAGTATTTT.